The 6 T cell receptor beta chains reported below all come from one sample, sequenced in a study of blood T cell repertoires in COVID-19. Using immunoSEQ multiplex PCR, the repertoire was profiled, and TCRdb retains in-frame clones only, with some absent. The table includes around 130,000 clones, approximately 77% detected once. The sample consisted of peripheral blood. The receptors were gathered from a human donor in a cohort sampled during active COVID-19.

This chain uses TRBV27 with TRBJ1-4; no firm D call. Trimming left V 7 bases short and J 7 bases short, with 16 bases between. The CDR3 totals 14 residues. Germline V gene sequence: CDR1 MNHEY, CDR2 SMNVEV (reference sequence). The DNA of the CDR3 is TGTGCCAGCAAAGGTGAGAGGTTCACTGAAAAACTGTTTTTT. It yields the protein CASKGERFTEKLFF.

The chain's CDR3 is CASSRLTNRLEQYF. CDR3 in DNA: TGCGCCAGCAGCCGATTGACAAATCGCCTCGAGCAGTACTTC. The chain recombines TRBV4-1 with TRBJ2-7, with D hard to call. This CDR3 spans 14 amino acids. Germline CDR1 reads MGHRA; CDR2 reads YSYEKL. Trimming stripped 4 bases from V and 6 bases from J, with 16 bases between.

V gene TRBV30 combines with J gene TRBJ1-1; D unclear. Germline CDR1 is GTSNPN and CDR2 is SVGIG (reference sequence). V was clipped by 0 bases and J by 0 bases, with 11 bases between them. The CDR3 contains 15 residues. As DNA, the CDR3 is TGTGCCTGGAGTGTACGGCGGCGGATGAACACTGAAGCTTTCTTT. Translating gives CAWSVRRRMNTEAFF.

V gene TRBV27 combines with J gene TRBJ2-1; 9 bases fit TRBD2. This CDR3 spans 15 amino acids. The V segment lost 2 bases and the J segment 6 bases; nucleotides outside the gene matches: 5. The germline V gene encodes CDR1 MNHEY and CDR2 SMNVEV (reference sequence). CDR3 sequence: CASSLDASGVNEQFF. The CDR3 nucleotides read TGTGCCAGCAGTTTAGATGCTAGCGGGGTCAATGAGCAGTTCTTC.

Here the CDR3 DNA reads TGTGCCAGCAGCTCCCGGGGCGGGACTAGCGGATTACAAGAGACCCAGTACTTC. Its translation: CASSSRGGTSGLQETQYF. The chain uses TRBV7-9 and TRBJ2-5; 11 nucleotides match TRBD2. Germline trimming cut 4 bases from V and 2 bases from J; bases unmatched to any gene: 12. Germline CDR1 and CDR2: SEHNR and FQNEAQ (reference sequence). This CDR3 spans 18 amino acids.

This clone was seen a few times. The chain carries TRBV19 and TRBJ2-7, with 10 bases matching TRBD1. The CDR3 consists of 13 residues. Germline V lookup: CDR1 LNHDA, CDR2 SQIVND (reference sequence). The ends lost 11 bases at V and 2 bases at J; junction bases unmatched: 6. CDR3 in amino acids: CAVGQGGPYEQYF. The CDR3 coding sequence is TGTGCCGTAGGACAGGGGGGTCCCTACGAGCAGTACTTC.